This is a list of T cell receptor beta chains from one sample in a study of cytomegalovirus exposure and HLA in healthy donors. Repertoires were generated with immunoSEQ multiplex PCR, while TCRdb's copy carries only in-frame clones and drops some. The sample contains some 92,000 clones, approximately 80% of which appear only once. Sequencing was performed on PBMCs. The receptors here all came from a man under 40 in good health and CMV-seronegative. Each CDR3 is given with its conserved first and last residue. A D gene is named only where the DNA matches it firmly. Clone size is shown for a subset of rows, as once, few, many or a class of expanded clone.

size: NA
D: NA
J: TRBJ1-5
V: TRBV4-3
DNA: TGCGCCAGCAGCCAAGATCTCGGGGGAAGCAATCAGCCCCAGCATTTT
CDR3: CASSQDLGGSNQPQHF

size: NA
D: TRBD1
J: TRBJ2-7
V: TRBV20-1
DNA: TGCAGTGCCAATGGGGACAGGGGGCCGTACTTC
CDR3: CSANGDRGPYF

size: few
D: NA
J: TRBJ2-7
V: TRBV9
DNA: TGTGCCAGCAGCGTACGCGGTCTCGCCGGGGAGCAGTACTTC
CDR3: CASSVRGLAGEQYF

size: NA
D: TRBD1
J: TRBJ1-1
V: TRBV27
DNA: TGTGCCAGCAGTTTAGCTTACGGACAGGGGATACCTGAAGCTTTCTTT
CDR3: CASSLAYGQGIPEAFF

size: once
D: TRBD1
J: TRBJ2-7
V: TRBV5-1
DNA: TGCGCCAGCAGCTTGGGCGGGACAGGGTCCTACGAGCAGTACTTC
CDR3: CASSLGGTGSYEQYF

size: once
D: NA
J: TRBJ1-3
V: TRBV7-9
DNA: TGTGCCAGCAGCTTAGTAGGGGGATCTGGAAACACCATATATTTT
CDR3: CASSLVGGSGNTIYF

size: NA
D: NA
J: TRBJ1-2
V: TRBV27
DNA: TGTGCCAGCAGTTCCTTCCACTCTAACTATGGCTACACCTTC
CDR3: CASSSFHSNYGYTF

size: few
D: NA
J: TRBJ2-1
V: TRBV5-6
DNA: TGTGCCAGCAGCACTGTAACAGGGTCGGGATTCTTC
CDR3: CASSTVTGSGFF

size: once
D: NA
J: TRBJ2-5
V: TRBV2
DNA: TGTGCCAGCAGCCAGGGGGGAGAGACCCAGTACTTC
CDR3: CASSQGGETQYF

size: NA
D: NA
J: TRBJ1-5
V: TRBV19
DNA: TGTGCCAGTAGCGACTTGCCGGGCAATCAGCCCCAGCATTTT
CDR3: CASSDLPGNQPQHF

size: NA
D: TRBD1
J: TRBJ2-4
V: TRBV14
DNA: TGTGCCAGCAGCCAAGGTCCGGGAAGGGGGCTCGTTCGGTTCAAAAACATTCAGTACTTC
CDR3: CASSQGPGRGLVRFKNIQYF

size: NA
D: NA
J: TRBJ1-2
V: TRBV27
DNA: TGTGCCAGCAGTTCCTCGGGTCCTACGTATGGCTACACCTTC
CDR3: CASSSSGPTYGYTF

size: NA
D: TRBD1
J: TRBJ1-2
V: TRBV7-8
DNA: TGTGCCAGCAGCTTAGCGGCAGGGGGCAGCTATGGCTACACCTTC
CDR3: CASSLAAGGSYGYTF

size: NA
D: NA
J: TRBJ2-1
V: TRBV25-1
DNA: TGTGCCAGCAGTGAATACACGGACAATGAGCAGTTCTTC
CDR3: CASSEYTDNEQFF

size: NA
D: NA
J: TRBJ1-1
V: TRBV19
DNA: TGTGCCAGTAAGCAGCTCGGGACTCCTAACACTGAAGCTTTCTTT
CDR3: CASKQLGTPNTEAFF

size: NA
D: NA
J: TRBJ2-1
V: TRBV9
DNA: TGTGCCAGCAGTGCCCTTGGAGGGGACTACAATGAGCAGTTCTTC
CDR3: CASSALGGDYNEQFF

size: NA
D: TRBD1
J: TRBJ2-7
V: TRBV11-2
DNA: TGTGCCAGCAGGGCAGGGGGCGAGCAGTACTTC
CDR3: CASRAGGEQYF

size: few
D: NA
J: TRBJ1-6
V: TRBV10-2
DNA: TGCGCCAGCAGTGACGGGGGGGTATCTTCACCCCTCCACTTT
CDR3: CASSDGGVSSPLHF

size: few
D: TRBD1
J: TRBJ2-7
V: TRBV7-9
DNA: TGTGCCAGCAGCCCGACAGGGGGCACGTACGAGCAGTACTTC
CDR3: CASSPTGGTYEQYF

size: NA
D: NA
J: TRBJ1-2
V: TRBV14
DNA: TGTGCCAGCAGCCAAGTCGGAGTCGGCGGCTACACCTTC
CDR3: CASSQVGVGGYTF

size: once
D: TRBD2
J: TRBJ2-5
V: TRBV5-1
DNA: TGCGCCAGCAGCTTGTTTACTAGCGGGGGCCAAGAGACCCAGTACTTC
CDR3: CASSLFTSGGQETQYF

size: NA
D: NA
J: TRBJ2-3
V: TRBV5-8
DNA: TGTGCCAGCACCTCTAATGTTATACCAGATACGCAGTATTTT
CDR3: CASTSNVIPDTQYF

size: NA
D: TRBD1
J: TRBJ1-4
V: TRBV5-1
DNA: TGCGCCAGCAGCTCCGGGACAGCTCGTCCTGAAAAACTGTTTTTT
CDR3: CASSSGTARPEKLFF

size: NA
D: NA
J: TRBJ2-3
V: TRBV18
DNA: TGTGCCAGCTCACCGACAGTACAAATCACAGATACGCAGTATTTT
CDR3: CASSPTVQITDTQYF

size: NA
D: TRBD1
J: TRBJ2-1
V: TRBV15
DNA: TGTGCCACCAGCCCGACAGGGGGTTTCCTCGATGAGCAGTTCTTC
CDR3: CATSPTGGFLDEQFF

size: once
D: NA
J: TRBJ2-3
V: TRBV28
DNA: TGTGCCAGCAGTTTCCAGGGCCCGATGGGGGGAGATACGCAGTATTTT
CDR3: CASSFQGPMGGDTQYF

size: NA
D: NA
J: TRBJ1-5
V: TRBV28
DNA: TGTGCCAGCGGGCCCGGGGACAATCAGCCCCAGCATTTT
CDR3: CASGPGDNQPQHF

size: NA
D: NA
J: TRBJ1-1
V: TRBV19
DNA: TGTGCCAGTAGTATAAGACAGCACACTGAAGCTTTCTTT
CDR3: CASSIRQHTEAFF

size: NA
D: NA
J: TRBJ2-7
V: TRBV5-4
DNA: TGTGCCAGCAGCTCCCGAGAGGGGACTCCCTACGAGCAGTACTTC
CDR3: CASSSREGTPYEQYF

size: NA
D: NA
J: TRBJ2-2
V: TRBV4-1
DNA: TGCGCCAGCAGCCAAGATCGGACAACCGGGGAGCTGTTTTTT
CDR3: CASSQDRTTGELFF

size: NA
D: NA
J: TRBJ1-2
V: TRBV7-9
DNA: TGTGCCAGCAGCTTAGTAGCGAGAGATACTAACTATGGCTACACCTTC
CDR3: CASSLVARDTNYGYTF

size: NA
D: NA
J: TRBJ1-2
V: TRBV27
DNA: TGTGCCAGCTGGACCCCTGGACTTCCAGACTATGGCTACACCTTC
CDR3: CASWTPGLPDYGYTF